A single sample gave rise to the 13 T cell receptor beta chains below, sequenced in a study of T cell responses to AZD1222 COVID-19 vaccine. This table comes from immunoSEQ multiplex PCR, and its TCRdb copy is limited to in-frame clones, with some not included. The sample holds 120,000 or so clones, 88% seen once. The source was peripheral blood, collected on day 0 of AZD1222 vaccination. These TCRs come from an adult in good health.

The chain recombines TRBV7-2 with TRBJ1-2; D remains ambiguous. The V gene's germline CDR1 is SGHTA and CDR2 FQGNSA. The CDR3 has 14 residues. Trimming stripped 3 bases from V and 8 bases from J, with 16 bases between. CDR3 sequence (DNA): TGTGCCAGCAGCTTTAGGGAGGCGTCGCGAGGCTACACCTTC. This translates into CASSFREASRGYTF.

The chain carries TRBV10-1 and TRBJ2-7; TRBD2 might be the D (6 bases). V was cut by 3 bases and J by 0 bases, with 9 bases left in between. CDR3 length equals 14 residues. Germline-derived CDR1 and CDR2 are WNHNN and SYGVQD (reference sequence). In DNA form, the CDR3 reads TGCGCCAGCAGTGACCAGGGAGGCTCCTACGAGCAGTACTTC. It encodes CASSDQGGSYEQYF.

This clone was seen a single time. Distinct nucleotide sequences in the sample also encode this CDR3. The chain has TRBV3-1 (or the pseudogene TRBV3-2) and TRBJ1-2, with TRBD1 identical over 10 bases. Germline-derived CDR1 and CDR2 are LGHDT and YNNKEL (reference sequence). The CDR3 consists of 12 residues. V was pared by 4 bases and J by 7 bases, with 0 bases of the junction left unmatched. CDR3 residues: CASSRDRGGYTF. The CDR3 DNA is TGTGCCAGCAGCCGGGACAGGGGTGGCTACACCTTC.

This clone was seen a few times. The rearrangement joins TRBV5-1 to TRBJ2-5; D is unresolved. The germline CDR1 and CDR2 sequences are SGHRS and YFSETQ. There are 13 residues in the CDR3. Trimming shortened V by 0 bases and J by 4 bases, and 7 bases separated the two germline ends. The CDR3 sequence is CASSLGRAETQYF. DNA for the CDR3: TGCGCCAGCAGCTTGGGCCGGGCAGAGACCCAGTACTTC.

This chain uses TRBV6-5 with TRBJ1-2; 7 positions match TRBD1. This CDR3 has 12 amino acids. Germline CDR1 and CDR2: MNHEY and SVGAGI. Trimming took 8 bases from V and 2 from J; bases not matched to a gene: 2. The CDR3 sequence: CASWDSNYGYTF. The CDR3 DNA reads as TGTGCCAGCTGGGACAGCAACTATGGCTACACCTTC.

V and J are TRBV7-9 and TRBJ2-1, with D unclear. The CDR3 has 13 amino acids. Germline CDR1 and CDR2: SEHNR and FQNEAQ (reference sequence). Trimming removed 1 base from V and 5 bases from J, with 6 bases in between. The CDR3: CASSLVENNEQFF. Here the CDR3 DNA reads TGTGCCAGCAGCTTAGTAGAAAACAATGAGCAGTTCTTC. Full variable domain (remainder filled in from reference TRBV7-9 and TRBJ2-1): DTGVSQNPRHKITKRGQNVTFRCDPISEHNRLYWYRQTLGQGPEFLTYFQNEAQLEKSRLLSDRFSAERPKGSFSTLEIQRTEQGDSAMYLCASSLVENNEQFFGPGTRLTVL.

The J gene is TRBJ1-3, the V gene TRBV6-1; D is ambiguous. Per the germline V gene, CDR1 is MNHNS and CDR2 is SASEGT. CDR3 length: 14 amino acids. Trimming took 1 base from V and 4 from J, leaving 8 bases between them. In nucleotides, the CDR3 is TGTGCCAGCAGTGAAGTGGGTTCCGGAAACACCATATATTTT. Residues: CASSEVGSGNTIYF.

The rearrangement uses TRBV6-1 and TRBJ1-2; 8 bases are shared with TRBD1. Germline loops: CDR1 MNHNS, CDR2 SASEGT. J lost 5 bases, V lost 2 bases, and 7 bases had no gene match. This CDR3 has 15 residues. CDR3 DNA: TGTGCCAGCAGTGAAACCGGGACAGGACCTTATGGCTACACCTTC. Residues: CASSETGTGPYGYTF.

In nucleotides, the CDR3 is TGTGCCAGCAGCCAAGATGGTCTCTCCGGACTAGCGGACTACAATGAGCAGTTCTTC. It codes for CASSQDGLSGLADYNEQFF. The chain recombines TRBV3-1 (or the pseudogene TRBV3-2) with TRBJ2-1, with TRBD2 matching 10 bases. V shed 0 bases and J 3 bases; nucleotides not matched to a gene: 11. The CDR3 is 19 amino acids. The germline V gene has CDR1 LGHDT and CDR2 YNNKEL (reference sequence).

The V call is TRBV5-1, the J call TRBJ1-2, with D possibly being TRBD1 (5 bases). The CDR3 length is 17 residues. CDR1 is SGHRS, CDR2 YFSETQ, per germline. V was cut by 2 bases and J by 3 bases, with 20 bases left in between. The chain's CDR3 is CASSFNGGTGRYYGYTF. DNA for the CDR3: TGCGCCAGCAGCTTTAATGGTGGCACAGGCCGATACTATGGCTACACCTTC.

This sequence joins TRBV27 and TRBJ1-2; unclear D gene. The V and J ends lost 6 bases and 4 bases respectively, with 18 bases between them. The CDR3 is 15 amino acids. Per germline, CDR1 MNHEY and CDR2 SMNVEV (reference sequence). The CDR3: CASSSTLGSLYGYTF. CDR3 nucleotide sequence: TGTGCCAGCAGCTCAACTCTCGGGTCTCTCTATGGCTACACCTTC.

This rearrangement joins TRBV10-3 to TRBJ2-7, with 7 bases lining up with TRBD2. The V and J ends lost 4 bases and 3 bases, in that order; junction bases with no gene match: 3. This CDR3 has 13 residues. Germline lookup yields CDR1 ENHRY and CDR2 SYGVKD. CDR3 region: CAISGPGGYEQYF. In DNA form, the CDR3 reads TGTGCCATCAGTGGGCCGGGGGGCTACGAGCAGTACTTC.

This rearrangement joins TRBV3-1 (or the pseudogene TRBV3-2) to TRBJ1-2; tentative D call: TRBD1 (5 bases). The germline gives CDR1 LGHDT, CDR2 YNNKEL (reference sequence). The CDR3 loop spans 17 amino acids. V lost 0 bases, J lost 7 bases, and 21 bases lay in between. As DNA, the CDR3 is TGTGCCAGCAGCCAAGACCCGGGTGGGGGGGTAAGCGGTGGCTACACCTTC. Protein sequence: CASSQDPGGGVSGGYTF.